These 19 T cell receptor beta chains originate from one sample sequenced in a study of blood T cells in healthy people across ages. The authors ran a second PCR of 7 to 11 cycles using a sample-barcoded 5' primer and a J-beta primer mix. TCRdb redid the calling of the 5' RACE reads with MiXCR, one entry per CDR3 protein. The sample has hundreds of thousands of distinct CDR3 sequences; 20% to 25% are singletons. Sequenced material: blood. All receptors come from a man aged 70 or older in good health.

This clonotype has only a few counts. The rearrangement uses TRBV6-5 and TRBJ1-1; D is perhaps TRBD1 (6 bases). Germline V gene data show CDR1 as MNHEY and CDR2 as SVGAGI. The CDR3 runs 12 residues. Trimming stripped 5 bases from V and 7 bases from J, with 11 bases between. CDR3 nucleotides: TGTGCCAGCAGTACCCGGGACAATGAAGCTTTCTTT. It encodes CASSTRDNEAFF.

This clonotype has only a few counts. This sequence joins TRBV6-2 or TRBV6-3 and TRBJ2-1, with 9 bases lining up with TRBD2. This CDR3 is 16 amino acids long. In germline, CDR1 is MNHEY, CDR2 SVGEGT. The V and J ends lost 2 bases and 9 bases, in that order; junction bases with no gene match: 11. The CDR3 loop reads CASSYPAGGPRGEQFF. The DNA for the CDR3 is TGTGCCAGCAGTTACCCGGCGGGAGGGCCTAGGGGTGAGCAGTTCTTC.

The chain recombines TRBV29-1 with TRBJ2-7, with D uncertain. This CDR3 is built from 11 residues. Germline CDR1 reads SQVTM; CDR2 reads ANQGSEA. V was shortened by 6 bases and J by 2 bases, with 8 bases between the two germline ends. CDR3 sequence (DNA): TGCAGCGTCGAATCGGCCTACGAGCAGTACTTC. This translates into CSVESAYEQYF.

This clonotype was recorded a few times. The genes are TRBV6-5 and TRBJ2-1, with D maybe TRBD2 (6 bases). The CDR3 is 13 residues long. CDR1 and CDR2 from the germline V gene are MNHEY and SVGAGI. V lost 2 bases, J lost 10 bases, and 12 bases lay in between. The CDR3 protein is CASSYGGWGEQFF. CDR3 DNA: TGTGCCAGCAGTTACGGGGGGTGGGGGGAGCAGTTCTTC.

This clonotype was observed a few times. The chain is built from TRBV2 and TRBJ1-2; no reliable D call. The CDR3 consists of 13 residues. Germline-derived CDR1 and CDR2 are SNHLY and FYNNEI. Trimming removed 2 bases from V and 2 bases from J, with 6 bases in between. DNA for the CDR3: TGTGCCAGCAGTGAACTAGGGAACTATGGCTACACCTTC. Encoded protein: CASSELGNYGYTF.

This clonotype was detected a few times. The chain carries TRBV12-3 or TRBV12-4 and TRBJ2-3; 7 bases map to TRBD2. The V segment lost 8 bases and the J segment 1 base; nucleotides outside the gene matches: 12. The CDR3 contains 16 residues. The CDR3 DNA sequence: TGTGCCAGCCGAGGACTAGGGGCTAAGGGCACAGATACGCAGTATTTT. Translated: CASRGLGAKGTDTQYF.

This chain joins TRBV5-1 and TRBJ2-4; perhaps TRBD2 as D (6 bases). Germline V gene data show CDR1 as SGHRS and CDR2 as YFSETQ. This CDR3 is built from 14 residues. The V end lost 4 bases, the J end lost 5 bases, and 13 bases lay between the germline ends. The CDR3 region is CASSRGERENIQYF. In nucleotides, the CDR3 is TGCGCCAGCAGCCGCGGGGAGCGGGAAAACATTCAGTACTTC. Using reference TRBV5-1 and TRBJ2-4 for the parts outside the CDR3, the full variable domain is KAGVTQTPRYLIKTRGQQVTLSCSPISGHRSVSWYQQTPGQGLQFLFEYFSETQRNKGNFPGRFSGRQFSNSRSEMNVSTLELGDSALYLCASSRGERENIQYFGAGTRLSVL.

This clonotype was picked up a small number of times. CDR3 sequence: CASSQEVTGPRNEQFF. CDR3 coding DNA: TGCGCCAGCAGCCAAGAGGTAACAGGCCCCCGCAATGAGCAGTTCTTC. This rearrangement joins TRBV4-1 to TRBJ2-1; maybe TRBD1 (5 bases). Germline V lookup: CDR1 MGHRA, CDR2 YSYEKL. The ends were cut back, 0 bases at V and 6 bases at J, with 15 bases in the middle. This CDR3 spans 16 amino acids.

The gene calls are TRBV7-2 and TRBJ2-7, with D possibly matching TRBD1 (7 bases). Looked up from germline, CDR1 is SGHTA and CDR2 is FQGNSA. V was clipped by 4 bases and J by 1 base, with 17 bases between them. CDR3 length: 16 amino acids. CDR3 amino acids: CASSSVRGAASYEQYF. The CDR3, as DNA: TGTGCCAGCAGCTCTGTCAGGGGGGCTGCATCCTACGAGCAGTACTTC.

A few counts support this clonotype. The J gene is TRBJ2-5, the V gene TRBV6-2 or TRBV6-3; perhaps TRBD2 as D (5 bases). The CDR3 spans 13 residues. Germline V gives CDR1 MNHEY, CDR2 SVGEGT. Trimming shortened V by 8 bases and J by 6 bases, and 16 bases separated the two germline ends. The DNA of the CDR3 is TGTGCCAGCCGGGGTGGCGTTTCCCAGACCCAGTACTTC. Its translation is CASRGGVSQTQYF.

This clonotype was seen a few times. The chain recombines TRBV2 with TRBJ2-2; D uncertain. The germline gives CDR1 SNHLY, CDR2 FYNNEI. The CDR3 runs 14 residues. The germline V and J ends were trimmed by 0 bases and 9 bases, with 11 bases remaining between them. The CDR3 region is CASSEARTVRELFF. CDR3 coding DNA: TGTGCCAGCAGTGAAGCTCGGACCGTTCGGGAGCTGTTTTTT.

Regarding this clonotype: A junction boundary mismatches the germline segment, possibly from a read error. The CDR3 reads CASSPFAGETQCF. The CDR3 bases are TGTGCCAGCAGTCCGTTTGCCGGGGAGACCCAGTGCTTC. This chain joins TRBV28 and TRBJ2-5; weak D call: TRBD2 (5 bases). Germline CDR1 reads MDHEN; CDR2 reads SYDVKM. This CDR3 region has 13 residues.

The table lists this clonotype with a few counts. The chain uses TRBV13 and TRBJ2-3; TRBD2 matches at 7 bases. The V gene's germline CDR1 is PRHDT and CDR2 FYEKMQ (reference sequence). Trimming cost V 0 bases and J 2 bases; bases outside gene matches: 8. The CDR3 consists of 17 residues. The CDR3 loop is CASSLGLGGSDTDTQYF. In nucleotides, the CDR3 is TGTGCCAGCAGCTTAGGTTTAGGCGGGAGTGACACAGATACGCAGTATTTT.

This clonotype appeared once. The chain links TRBV19 to TRBJ2-3, with D possibly matching TRBD2 (6 bases). Per the germline V gene, CDR1 is LNHDA and CDR2 is SQIVND (reference sequence). V lost 3 bases, J lost 1 base, and 11 bases lay in between. The CDR3 is 15 residues long. The CDR3 DNA reads as TGTGCCAGTAGTATCGGAGGGTTCCGCACAGATACGCAGTATTTT. As protein: CASSIGGFRTDTQYF.

This clonotype was recorded at least ten times. The chain carries TRBV5-5 and TRBJ2-1; 8 nucleotides match TRBD2. CDR1 and CDR2 from the germline V gene are SGHKS and YYEKEE (reference sequence). Unmatched junction bases numbered 12, after V lost 5 bases and J lost 5 bases. The CDR3 runs to 16 residues. This CDR3 reads CASRFPSGSGHNEQFF. In DNA, the CDR3 is TGTGCCAGCAGATTTCCAAGCGGGAGCGGACACAATGAGCAGTTCTTC.

This clonotype was recorded many times. J is TRBJ1-4 and V is TRBV20-1; a weak D match, TRBD1 (6 bases). V lost 0 bases and J 7 bases, leaving 12 bases between the germline ends. The germline V gene has CDR1 DFQATT and CDR2 SNEGSKA (reference sequence). The CDR3 consists of 14 residues. The CDR3 spells CSARDSRGGEKLFF. The CDR3, as DNA: TGCAGTGCTAGAGATTCCAGGGGAGGTGAAAAACTGTTTTTT.

This clonotype has ten or more counts. The V gene is TRBV5-1, the J gene TRBJ1-1, with 12 bases lining up with TRBD1. The CDR3 loop spans 14 amino acids. Germline V gene data show CDR1 as SGHRS and CDR2 as YFSETQ. J gave up 2 bases and V 7 bases, and 3 bases lay outside the gene matches. CDR3 protein: CASRDRGPNTEAFF. CDR3 sequence (DNA): TGCGCCAGCCGGGACAGGGGGCCTAACACTGAAGCTTTCTTT.

This clonotype was seen repeatedly, ten times or more. This chain joins TRBV5-1 and TRBJ1-4; no definite D call. Deletions cut 3 bases from V and 7 bases from J, with 10 bases between. The germline CDR1 and CDR2 sequences are SGHRS and YFSETQ. This CDR3 has 13 amino acids. The CDR3 DNA is TGCGCCAGCAGCTCCCGACCTAGTGAAAAACTGTTTTTT. Its protein is CASSSRPSEKLFF. The full variable domain, rest sourced from reference TRBV5-1 and TRBJ1-4, is KAGVTQTPRYLIKTRGQQVTLSCSPISGHRSVSWYQQTPGQGLQFLFEYFSETQRNKGNFPGRFSGRQFSNSRSEMNVSTLELGDSALYLCASSSRPSEKLFFGSGTQLSVL.

This clonotype was detected only a few times. This chain links TRBV20-1 with TRBJ1-4; a possible D gene is TRBD1 (5 bases). Trimming removed 5 bases from V and 6 bases from J, with 13 bases in between. CDR3 length: 13 residues. Per germline, CDR1 DFQATT and CDR2 SNEGSKA (reference sequence). The CDR3 region is CSAPGPSDEKLFF. The CDR3 coding sequence is TGCAGTGCTCCGGGACCCTCGGATGAAAAACTGTTTTTT.